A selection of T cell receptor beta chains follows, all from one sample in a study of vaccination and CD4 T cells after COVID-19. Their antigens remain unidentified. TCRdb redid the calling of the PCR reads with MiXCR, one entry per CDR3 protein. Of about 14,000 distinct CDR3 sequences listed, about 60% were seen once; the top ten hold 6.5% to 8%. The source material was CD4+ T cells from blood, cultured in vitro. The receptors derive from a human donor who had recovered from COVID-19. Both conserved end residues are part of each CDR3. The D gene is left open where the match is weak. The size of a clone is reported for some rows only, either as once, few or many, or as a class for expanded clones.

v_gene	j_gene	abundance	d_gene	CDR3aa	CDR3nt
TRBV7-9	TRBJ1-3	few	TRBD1	CASSQQGAFGNTIYF	TGTGCCAGCAGCCAACAGGGGGCTTTTGGAAACACCATATATTTT
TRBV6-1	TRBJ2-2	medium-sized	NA	CASRQSPNTGELFF	TGTGCCAGCAGACAGTCTCCGAACACCGGGGAGCTGTTTTTT
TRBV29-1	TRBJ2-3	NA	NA	CSVVRGAVTDTQYF	TGCAGCGTTGTCCGGGGCGCAGTGACAGATACGCAGTATTTT
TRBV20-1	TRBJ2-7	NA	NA	CSALKRTGAYEQYF	TGCAGTGCCCTAAAACGTACTGGAGCCTACGAGCAGTACTTC
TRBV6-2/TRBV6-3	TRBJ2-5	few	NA	CASSYPMGPQYF	TGTGCCAGCAGTTACCCAATGGGACCCCAGTACTTC
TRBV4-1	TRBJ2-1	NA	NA	CASSQDRLRGRADNEQFF	TGCGCCAGCAGCCAAGATCGATTGAGGGGGAGGGCCGACAATGAGCAGTTCTTC
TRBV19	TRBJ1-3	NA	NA	CASSILHASGNTIYF	TGTGCCAGTAGTATACTCCATGCCTCTGGAAACACCATATATTTT
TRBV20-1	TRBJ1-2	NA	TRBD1	CSASGTGTYGYTF	TGCAGTGCCAGTGGGACAGGAACATATGGCTACACCTTC
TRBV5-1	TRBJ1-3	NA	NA	CASSFGTSSGNTIYF	TGCGCCAGCAGCTTCGGGACGAGCTCTGGAAACACCATATATTTT
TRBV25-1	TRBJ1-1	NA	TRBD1	CASTDRATGGTEAFF	TGTGCCAGCACGGACAGGGCCACCGGGGGGACTGAAGCTTTCTTT
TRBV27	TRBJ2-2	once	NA	CASSLSPQGEAGELFF	TGTGCCAGCAGTTTATCACCCCAGGGAGAAGCCGGGGAGCTGTTTTTT
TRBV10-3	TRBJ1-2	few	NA	CAITESEGNRGYTF	TGTGCCATCACCGAATCGGAGGGTAATCGTGGCTACACCTTC
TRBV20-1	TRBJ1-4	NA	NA	CSAGRMRFEKLFF	TGCAGTGCTGGGAGGATGCGGTTTGAAAAACTGTTTTTT
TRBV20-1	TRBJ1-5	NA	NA	CSAQPGRQVGQPQHF	TGCAGTGCTCAACCCGGACGACAGGTCGGGCAGCCCCAGCATTTT
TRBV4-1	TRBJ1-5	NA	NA	CASSQEADQPQHF	TGCGCCAGCAGCCAAGAGGCAGATCAGCCCCAGCATTTT
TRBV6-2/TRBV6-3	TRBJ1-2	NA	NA	CASSGGHVYGYTF	TGTGCCAGCAGTGGGGGACACGTCTATGGCTACACCTTC
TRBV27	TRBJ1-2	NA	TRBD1	CASRGGGAGGYGYTF	TGTGCCAGCAGGGGGGGCGGAGCAGGGGGCTATGGCTACACCTTC
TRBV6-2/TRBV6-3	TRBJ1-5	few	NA	CASSPGGENQPQHF	TGTGCCAGCAGTCCGGGGGGGGAGAATCAGCCCCAGCATTTT
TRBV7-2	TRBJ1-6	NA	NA	CASSLLPYSPLHF	TGTGCCAGCAGCTTACTCCCTTATTCACCCCTCCACTTT
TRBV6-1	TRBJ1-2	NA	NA	CASSEMGGRGYTF	TGTGCCAGCAGTGAAATGGGGGGCCGTGGCTACACCTTC
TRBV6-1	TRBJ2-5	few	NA	CASRGLGKQETQYF	TGTGCCAGCAGGGGTTTGGGTAAGCAAGAGACCCAGTACTTC
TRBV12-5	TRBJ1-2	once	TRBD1	CASGRDRDHGYTF	TGTGCTAGTGGTCGGGACAGGGATCATGGCTACACCTTC
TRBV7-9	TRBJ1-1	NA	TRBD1	CASSLVQGSGTEAFF	TGTGCCAGCAGCTTAGTACAGGGGAGTGGTACTGAAGCTTTCTTT
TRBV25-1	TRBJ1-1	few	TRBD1	CASSDGTGRTEAFF	TGTGCCAGCAGTGATGGGACAGGGCGTACTGAAGCTTTCTTT
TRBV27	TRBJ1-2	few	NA	CASSPAGIVNYGYTF	TGTGCCAGCAGCCCGGCCGGGATCGTTAACTATGGCTACACCTTC
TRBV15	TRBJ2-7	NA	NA	CATSIEVSYEQYF	TGTGCCACCAGCATCGAGGTCTCCTACGAGCAGTACTTC
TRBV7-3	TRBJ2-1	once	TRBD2	CASSPNFPGLATYNEQFF	TGTGCCAGCAGCCCTAACTTTCCGGGACTAGCGACCTACAATGAGCAGTTCTTC
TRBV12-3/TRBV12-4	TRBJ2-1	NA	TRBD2	CASSSEGLAGATLTRF	TGTGCCAGCAGCTCGGAGGGACTAGCGGGAGCCACGCTAACCCGCTTC
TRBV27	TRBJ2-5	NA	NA	CASSLTPHVRQETQYF	TGTGCCAGCAGTTTGACGCCCCACGTGAGGCAAGAGACCCAGTACTTC
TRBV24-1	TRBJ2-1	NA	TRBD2	CATSDSTGLVNEQFF	TGTGCCACCAGTGATTCAACGGGACTAGTCAATGAGCAGTTCTTC
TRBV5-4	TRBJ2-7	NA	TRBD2	CASSLEREYEQYF	TGTGCCAGCAGCTTGGAGCGGGAGTACGAGCAGTACTTC
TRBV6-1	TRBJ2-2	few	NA	CASRRNNGELFF	TGTGCCAGCAGGAGAAACAACGGGGAGCTGTTTTTT
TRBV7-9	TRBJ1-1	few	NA	CASSFSVGMNTEAFF	TGTGCCAGCAGCTTCAGTGTAGGGATGAACACTGAAGCTTTCTTT
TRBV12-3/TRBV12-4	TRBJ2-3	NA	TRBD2	CASSLTGLEDTQYF	TGTGCCAGCAGTTTAACAGGACTAGAGGATACGCAGTATTTT
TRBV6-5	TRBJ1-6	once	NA	CASSYSDSPLHF	TGTGCCAGCAGTTACTCGGATTCACCCCTCCACTTT
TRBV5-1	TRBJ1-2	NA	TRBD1	CASSLTPGTGAGYTF	TGCGCCAGCAGCTTAACTCCCGGGACAGGGGCCGGCTACACCTTC
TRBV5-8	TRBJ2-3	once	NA	CASSWPLGYTDTQYF	TGTGCCAGCAGCTGGCCTCTTGGTTACACAGATACGCAGTATTTT
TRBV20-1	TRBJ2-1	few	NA	CSARVFTPTSYNEQFF	TGCAGTGCTAGAGTCTTCACCCCCACGTCCTACAATGAGCAGTTCTTC
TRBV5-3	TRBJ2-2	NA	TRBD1	CASRQGGGAGELFF	TGTGCCAGTCGACAGGGTGGAGGAGCCGGGGAGCTGTTTTTT